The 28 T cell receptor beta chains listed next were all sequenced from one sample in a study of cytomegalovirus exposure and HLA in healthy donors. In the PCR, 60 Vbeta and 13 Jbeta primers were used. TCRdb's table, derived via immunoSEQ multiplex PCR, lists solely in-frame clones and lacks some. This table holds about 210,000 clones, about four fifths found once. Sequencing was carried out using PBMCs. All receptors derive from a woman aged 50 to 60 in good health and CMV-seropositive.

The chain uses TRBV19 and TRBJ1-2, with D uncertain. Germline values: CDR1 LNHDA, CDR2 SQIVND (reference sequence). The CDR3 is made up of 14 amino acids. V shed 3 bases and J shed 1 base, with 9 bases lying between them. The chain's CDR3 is CASSIPAGNYGYTF. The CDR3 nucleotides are TGTGCCAGTAGTATTCCGGCGGGTAACTATGGCTACACCTTC.

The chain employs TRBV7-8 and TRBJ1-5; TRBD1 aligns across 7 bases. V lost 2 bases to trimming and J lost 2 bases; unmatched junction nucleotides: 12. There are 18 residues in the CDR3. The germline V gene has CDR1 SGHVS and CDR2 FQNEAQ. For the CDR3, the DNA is TGTGCCAGCAGCTTAAGTGGACAGGTCCATATAGGCAATCAGCCCCAGCATTTT. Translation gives CASSLSGQVHIGNQPQHF.

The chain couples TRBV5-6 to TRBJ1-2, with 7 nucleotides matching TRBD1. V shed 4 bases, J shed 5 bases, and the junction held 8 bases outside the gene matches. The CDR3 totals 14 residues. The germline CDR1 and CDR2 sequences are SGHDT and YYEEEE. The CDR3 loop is CASSVGQEGYGYTF. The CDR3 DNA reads TGTGCCAGCAGCGTTGGACAGGAAGGGTATGGCTACACCTTC.

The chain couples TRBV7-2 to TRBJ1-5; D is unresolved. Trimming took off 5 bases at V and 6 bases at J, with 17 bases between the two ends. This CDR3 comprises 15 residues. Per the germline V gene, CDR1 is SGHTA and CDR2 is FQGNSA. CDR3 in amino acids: CASSLFVERGQPQHF. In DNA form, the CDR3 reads TGTGCCAGCAGCCTCTTTGTTGAGCGGGGTCAGCCCCAGCATTTT.

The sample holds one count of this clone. CDR3 DNA: TGTGCCAGCAGCAAATTCAACTATGGCTACACCTTC. This gives the protein CASSKFNYGYTF. The genes are TRBV6-5 and TRBJ1-2; D uncertain. With 6 bases removed from V and 2 bases from J, the gap between germline ends came to 7 bases. Germline lookup yields CDR1 MNHEY and CDR2 SVGAGI. CDR3 length: 12 residues.

CDR3 sequence (DNA): TGCGCCAGCAGCCAAGAACAGGGGGCAGAATCAGATGGCTACACCTTC. It translates to CASSQEQGAESDGYTF. The rearrangement links TRBV4-1 to TRBJ1-2, with 9 bases identical to TRBD1. J gave up 6 bases and V 0 bases, and 8 bases lay outside the gene matches. This CDR3 contains 16 residues. CDR1 and CDR2 (germline): MGHRA, YSYEKL.

This CDR3 reads CASSQGLGWGTDTQYF. The CDR3 DNA reads TGCGCCAGCAGCCAAGGCCTGGGCTGGGGCACAGATACGCAGTATTTT. The chain joins TRBV4-1 to TRBJ2-3; unclear D gene. This CDR3 has 16 residues. From germline, CDR1 is MGHRA and CDR2 YSYEKL. Trimming took off 1 base at V and 1 base at J, with 12 bases between the two ends.

DNA of the CDR3: TGTGCCAGCAGAAGACAGTCGTCCAAAGCTTTCTTT. Protein: CASRRQSSKAFF. The chain recombines TRBV6-5 with TRBJ1-1; a weak D match, TRBD1 (5 bases). The CDR3 runs to 12 residues. Germline V gene data show CDR1 as MNHEY and CDR2 as SVGAGI. V lost 6 bases, J lost 9 bases, and 14 bases lay in between.

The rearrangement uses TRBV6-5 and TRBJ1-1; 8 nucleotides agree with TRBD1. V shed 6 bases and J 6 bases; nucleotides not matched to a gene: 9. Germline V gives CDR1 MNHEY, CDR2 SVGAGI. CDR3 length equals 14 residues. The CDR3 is CASRSTGEGAEAFF. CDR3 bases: TGTGCCAGCAGGTCGACAGGGGAGGGAGCTGAAGCTTTCTTT.

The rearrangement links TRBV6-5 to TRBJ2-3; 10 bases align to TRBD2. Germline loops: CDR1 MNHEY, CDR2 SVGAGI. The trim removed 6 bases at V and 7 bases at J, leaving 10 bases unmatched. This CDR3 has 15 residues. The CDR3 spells CASRTLAGGTHTQYF. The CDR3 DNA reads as TGTGCCAGCAGGACGTTAGCGGGGGGTACTCATACGCAGTATTTT.

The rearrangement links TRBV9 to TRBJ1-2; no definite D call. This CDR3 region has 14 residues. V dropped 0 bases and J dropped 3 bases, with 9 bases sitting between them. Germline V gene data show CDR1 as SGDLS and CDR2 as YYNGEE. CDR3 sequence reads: CASSVVGVDYGYTF. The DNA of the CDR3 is TGTGCCAGCAGCGTAGTCGGGGTTGACTATGGCTACACCTTC.

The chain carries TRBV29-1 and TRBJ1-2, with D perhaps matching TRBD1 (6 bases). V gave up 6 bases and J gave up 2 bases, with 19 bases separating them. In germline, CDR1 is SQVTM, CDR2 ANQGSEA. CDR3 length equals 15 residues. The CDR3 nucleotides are TGCAGCGTGGACTTAGGGGACACCTTCAACTATGGCTACACCTTC. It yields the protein CSVDLGDTFNYGYTF.

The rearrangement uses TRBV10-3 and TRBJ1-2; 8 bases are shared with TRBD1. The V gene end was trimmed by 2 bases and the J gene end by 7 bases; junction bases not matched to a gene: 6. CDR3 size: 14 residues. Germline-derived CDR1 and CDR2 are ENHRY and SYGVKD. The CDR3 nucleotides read TGTGCCATCAGTGAGGGACAGGGAGGGTCTGGCTACACCTTC. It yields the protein CAISEGQGGSGYTF.

CDR3 in amino acids: CASSLVIRGGYNEQFF. The CDR3 bases are TGTGCCAGCAGCTTAGTTATCCGAGGGGGTTACAATGAGCAGTTCTTC. The chain has TRBV7-9 and TRBJ2-1; D possibly corresponds to TRBD1 (6 bases). Trimming shortened V by 1 base and J by 4 bases, and 14 bases separated the two germline ends. Germline assignment: CDR1 SEHNR and CDR2 FQNEAQ (reference sequence). The CDR3 is made up of 16 amino acids.

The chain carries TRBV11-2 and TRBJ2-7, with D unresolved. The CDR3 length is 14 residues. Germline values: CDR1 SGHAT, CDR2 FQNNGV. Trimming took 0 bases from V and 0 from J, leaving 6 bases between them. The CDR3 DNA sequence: TGTGCCAGCAGCTTAGAAGTCAGCTCCTACGAGCAGTACTTC. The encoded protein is CASSLEVSSYEQYF.

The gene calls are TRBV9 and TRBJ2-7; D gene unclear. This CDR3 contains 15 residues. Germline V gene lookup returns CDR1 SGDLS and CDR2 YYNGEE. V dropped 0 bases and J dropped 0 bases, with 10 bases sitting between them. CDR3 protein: CASSVAAHSSYEQYF. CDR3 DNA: TGTGCCAGCAGCGTAGCAGCCCACAGCTCCTACGAGCAGTACTTC.

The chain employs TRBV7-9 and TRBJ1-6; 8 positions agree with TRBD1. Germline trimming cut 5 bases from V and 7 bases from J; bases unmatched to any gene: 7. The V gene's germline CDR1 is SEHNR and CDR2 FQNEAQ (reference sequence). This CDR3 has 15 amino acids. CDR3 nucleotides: TGTGCCAGCAGCCCCCCGACAGGGGAGAATTCACCCCTCCACTTT. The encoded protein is CASSPPTGENSPLHF. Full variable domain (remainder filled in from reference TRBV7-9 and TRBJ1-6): DTGVSQNPRHKITKRGQNVTFRCDPISEHNRLYWYRQTLGQGPEFLTYFQNEAQLEKSRLLSDRFSAERPKGSFSTLEIQRTEQGDSAMYLCASSPPTGENSPLHFGNGTRLTVT.

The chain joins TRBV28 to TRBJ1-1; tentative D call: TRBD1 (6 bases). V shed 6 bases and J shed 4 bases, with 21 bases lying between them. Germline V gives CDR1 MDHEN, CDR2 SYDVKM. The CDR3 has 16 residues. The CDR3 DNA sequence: TGTGCCAGCAGGCCACCCACGGGGGGCACGGGCACTGAAGCTTTCTTT. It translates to CASRPPTGGTGTEAFF.

CDR3 nucleotide sequence: TGTGCCAGCAGCTTCACGGGGGGGAGCTATGGCTACACCTTC. It codes for CASSFTGGSYGYTF. The rearrangement joins TRBV6-5 to TRBJ1-2; TRBD1 is a possible D gene (5 bases). CDR1 and CDR2 (germline): MNHEY, SVGAGI. This CDR3 region has 14 residues. Trimming cost V 6 bases and J 4 bases, with 15 bases left between them.

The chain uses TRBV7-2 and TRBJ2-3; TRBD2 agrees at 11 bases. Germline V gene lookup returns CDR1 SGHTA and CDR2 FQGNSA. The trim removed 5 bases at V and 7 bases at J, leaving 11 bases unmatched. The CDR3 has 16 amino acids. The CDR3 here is CASSAPLAGGPNTQYF. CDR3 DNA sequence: TGTGCCAGCAGCGCCCCTTTAGCGGGGGGGCCTAATACGCAGTATTTT.

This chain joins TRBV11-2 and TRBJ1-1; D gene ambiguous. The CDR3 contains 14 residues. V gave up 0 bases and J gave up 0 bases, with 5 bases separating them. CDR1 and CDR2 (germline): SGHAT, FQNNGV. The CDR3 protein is CASSLEYLNTEAFF. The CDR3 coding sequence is TGTGCCAGCAGCTTAGAATATCTGAACACTGAAGCTTTCTTT.

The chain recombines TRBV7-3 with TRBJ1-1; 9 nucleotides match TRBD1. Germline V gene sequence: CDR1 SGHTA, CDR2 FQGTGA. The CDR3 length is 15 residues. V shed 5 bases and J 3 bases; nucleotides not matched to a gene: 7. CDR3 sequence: CASSEGTGTYTEAFF. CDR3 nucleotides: TGTGCCAGCAGCGAGGGGACAGGGACTTACACTGAAGCTTTCTTT.

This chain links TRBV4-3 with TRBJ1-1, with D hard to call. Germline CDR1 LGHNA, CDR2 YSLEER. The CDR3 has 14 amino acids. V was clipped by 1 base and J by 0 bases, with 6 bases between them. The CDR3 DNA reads TGCGCCAGCAGCCAAGCGGGTGTGAACACTGAAGCTTTCTTT. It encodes CASSQAGVNTEAFF.

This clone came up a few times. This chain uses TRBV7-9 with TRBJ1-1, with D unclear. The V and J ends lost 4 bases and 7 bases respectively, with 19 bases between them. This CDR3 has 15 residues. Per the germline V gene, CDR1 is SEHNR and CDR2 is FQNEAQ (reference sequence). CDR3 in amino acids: CASSYPPMGTNEAFF. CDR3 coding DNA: TGTGCCAGCAGCTATCCGCCCATGGGCACCAATGAAGCTTTCTTT.

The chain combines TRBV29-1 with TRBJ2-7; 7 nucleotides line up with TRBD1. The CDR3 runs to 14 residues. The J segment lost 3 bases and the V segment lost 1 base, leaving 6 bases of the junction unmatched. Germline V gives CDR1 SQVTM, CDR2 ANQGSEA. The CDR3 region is CSVEVQGVGYEQYF. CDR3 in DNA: TGCAGCGTTGAAGTGCAGGGGGTTGGCTACGAGCAGTACTTC.

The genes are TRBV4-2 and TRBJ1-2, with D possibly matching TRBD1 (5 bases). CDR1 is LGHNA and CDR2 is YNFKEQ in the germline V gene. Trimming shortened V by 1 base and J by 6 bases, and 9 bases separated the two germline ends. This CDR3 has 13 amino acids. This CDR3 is CASSQVQGDGYTF. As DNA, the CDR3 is TGTGCCAGCAGCCAAGTCCAGGGCGATGGCTACACCTTC.

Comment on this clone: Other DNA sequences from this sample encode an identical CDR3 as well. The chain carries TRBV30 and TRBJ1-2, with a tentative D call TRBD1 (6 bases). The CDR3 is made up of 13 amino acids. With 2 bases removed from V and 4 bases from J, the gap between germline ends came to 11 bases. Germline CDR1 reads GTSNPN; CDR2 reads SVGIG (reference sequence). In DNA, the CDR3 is TGTGCCTGGAGTTCGCAGGGGTTCTATGGCTACACCTTC. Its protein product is CAWSSQGFYGYTF.

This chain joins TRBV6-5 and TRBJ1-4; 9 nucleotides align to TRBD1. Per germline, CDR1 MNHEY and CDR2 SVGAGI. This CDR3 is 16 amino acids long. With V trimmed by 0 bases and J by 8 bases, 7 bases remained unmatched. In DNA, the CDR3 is TGTGCCAGCAGTTACTCGATCGGGACAGGGAACGAAAAACTGTTTTTT. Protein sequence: CASSYSIGTGNEKLFF.